This passage covers 18 T cell receptor beta chains from one sample sequenced in a study of blood T cell repertoires in COVID-19. Only in-frame clones appear in the TCRdb table, and some are missing; sequencing was by immunoSEQ multiplex PCR. The sample carries some 150,000 clones, approximately 80% recorded once. What was sequenced was peripheral blood. All receptors come from an elderly woman in a cohort sampled during active or convalescent COVID-19.

The rearrangement joins TRBV3-1 (or the pseudogene TRBV3-2) to TRBJ2-5, with 7 positions matching TRBD1. CDR3 length: 17 amino acids. Germline lookup yields CDR1 LGHDT and CDR2 YNNKEL (reference sequence). Losses at the gene ends were 0 bases for V and 3 bases for J; bases not matched to a gene: 10. The CDR3 sequence is CASSQEFGAGGEETQYF. In DNA form, the CDR3 reads TGTGCCAGCAGCCAAGAATTCGGGGCAGGGGGAGAAGAGACCCAGTACTTC.

The CDR3 spells CAWAFQGRFYGYTF. DNA for the CDR3: TGTGCCTGGGCTTTTCAAGGCAGGTTCTATGGCTACACCTTC. This chain joins TRBV30 and TRBJ1-2; D unclear. Germline loops: CDR1 GTSNPN, CDR2 SVGIG (reference sequence). V lost 5 bases and J lost 4, with 17 bases in between. This CDR3 is 14 amino acids long.

The rearrangement uses TRBV6-5 and TRBJ1-2, with D hard to call. Germline V gene data show CDR1 as MNHEY and CDR2 as SVGAGI. Trimming cost V 6 bases and J 4 bases, with 9 bases left between them. There are 12 residues in the CDR3. CDR3 protein: CASRDGLYGYTF. The CDR3 DNA sequence: TGTGCCAGCAGGGACGGACTCTATGGCTACACCTTC.

The J gene is TRBJ2-3, the V gene TRBV12-5; 7 nucleotides agree with TRBD1. Germline V gene sequence: CDR1 LGHNT, CDR2 FRNRAP. This CDR3 comprises 15 residues. The V and J ends lost 2 bases and 3 bases, in that order; junction bases with no gene match: 5. CDR3 DNA sequence: TGTGCTAGTGGTTTGAACAGGGGCCGAACAGATACGCAGTATTTT. Encoded protein: CASGLNRGRTDTQYF.

J is TRBJ2-6 and V is TRBV6-1, with 10 positions matching TRBD1. CDR3 size: 18 residues. Trimming at V came to 2 bases and at J to 4 bases, leaving 8 bases not matched to a gene. The germline V gene encodes CDR1 MNHNS and CDR2 SASEGT. CDR3 coding DNA: TGTGCCAGCAGTGAAACTGACAGGGGGCTAAACGGGGCCAACGTCCTGACTTTC. Translated: CASSETDRGLNGANVLTF.

The rearrangement uses TRBV7-8 and TRBJ1-1; no firm D call. Trimming pared 1 base from V and 0 bases from J, leaving 12 bases between. Germline loops: CDR1 SGHVS, CDR2 FQNEAQ. The CDR3 contains 16 residues. As DNA, the CDR3 is TGTGCCAGCAGCTTAGGGACGGTGAGGGTGAACACTGAAGCTTTCTTT. Translated, it gives CASSLGTVRVNTEAFF. The full variable domain, its missing parts supplied by reference TRBV7-8 and TRBJ1-1, is GAGVSQSPRYKVAKRGQDVALRCDPISGHVSLFWYQQALGQGPEFLTYFQNEAQLDKSGLPSDRFFAERPEGSVSTLKIQRTQQEDSAVYLCASSLGTVRVNTEAFFGQGTRLTVV.

The rearrangement joins TRBV19 to TRBJ1-1; 7 bases are a match to TRBD1. The CDR3 runs 15 residues. V dropped 3 bases and J dropped 0; count of bases not matched to a gene: 4. Germline loops: CDR1 LNHDA, CDR2 SQIVND (reference sequence). The chain's CDR3 is CASSITGTVNTEAFF. The CDR3 nucleotides are TGTGCCAGTAGTATTACCGGGACAGTGAACACTGAAGCTTTCTTT.

J is TRBJ1-3 and V is TRBV3-1 (or the pseudogene TRBV3-2); D call uncertain. CDR3 length: 16 amino acids. Trimming left V 1 base short and J 1 base short, with 11 bases between. Germline lookup yields CDR1 LGHDT and CDR2 YNNKEL (reference sequence). The CDR3 DNA reads TGTGCCAGCAGCCAAGCCGGGGTAAGTTCTGGAAACACCATATATTTT. Translating gives CASSQAGVSSGNTIYF.

The rearrangement joins TRBV9 to TRBJ2-5, with 7 nucleotides matching TRBD2. CDR1 is SGDLS and CDR2 is YYNGEE in the germline V gene. The CDR3 covers 16 residues. Trimming at V came to 0 bases and at J to 3 bases, leaving 8 bases not matched to a gene. The CDR3 DNA is TGTGCCAGCAGCGTAGTAACGCCCCGGGGGGAAGAGACCCAGTACTTC. This gives the protein CASSVVTPRGEETQYF.

The chain uses TRBV18 and TRBJ2-1; 9 nucleotides align to TRBD1. The germline CDR1 and CDR2 sequences are KGHSH and LQKENI. This CDR3 is built from 14 residues. The V and J ends lost 8 bases and 8 bases, in that order; junction bases with no gene match: 10. This CDR3 reads CASETGTGSHEQFF. For the CDR3, the DNA is TGTGCCAGCGAAACCGGGACAGGGTCCCATGAGCAGTTCTTC.

The chain couples TRBV3-1 (or the pseudogene TRBV3-2) to TRBJ2-1; 7 bases match TRBD2. J gave up 5 bases and V 2 bases, and 6 bases lay outside the gene matches. The CDR3 is 15 residues long. Germline values: CDR1 LGHDT, CDR2 YNNKEL (reference sequence). DNA of the CDR3: TGTGCCAGCAGCCAATTCGAGGGACTAAACAATGAGCAGTTCTTC. Translating it yields CASSQFEGLNNEQFF.

This chain links TRBV6-5 with TRBJ2-7; 8 nucleotides align to TRBD1. Germline V gives CDR1 MNHEY, CDR2 SVGAGI. The CDR3 contains 11 residues. J lost 6 bases, V lost 7 bases, and 2 bases had no gene match. This chain's CDR3 is CASTTGGEQYF. The CDR3 DNA sequence: TGTGCCAGCACCACAGGGGGCGAGCAGTACTTC.

CDR3 sequence (DNA): TGTGCCAGCAGTTCGGGAGCTGGAAACACCATATATTTT. Its translation: CASSSGAGNTIYF. J is TRBJ1-3 and V is TRBV12-3 or TRBV12-4; the D is unclear. This CDR3 is 13 amino acids long. V shed 4 bases and J shed 2 bases, with 6 bases lying between them.

The V call is TRBV19, the J call TRBJ2-1; maybe TRBD1 (5 bases). The V end lost 2 bases, the J end lost 4 bases, and 12 bases lay between the germline ends. Germline CDR1 LNHDA, CDR2 SQIVND (reference sequence). The CDR3 loop spans 15 amino acids. This CDR3 reads CASSITQGPYNEQFF. As DNA, the CDR3 is TGTGCCAGTAGTATAACCCAGGGCCCTTACAATGAGCAGTTCTTC.

The genes are TRBV19 and TRBJ1-1; the D gene is possibly TRBD1 (6 bases). The germline V and J ends were trimmed by 7 bases and 5 bases, with 17 bases remaining between them. This CDR3 is built from 14 residues. Per germline, CDR1 LNHDA and CDR2 SQIVND (reference sequence). The CDR3 region is CASNGEGGATEAFF. The CDR3 DNA reads as TGTGCCAGTAACGGGGAAGGGGGGGCGACTGAAGCTTTCTTT.

V gene TRBV7-8 combines with J gene TRBJ1-4; D unresolved. The CDR3 covers 15 residues. V gave up 1 base and J gave up 7 bases, with 13 bases separating them. CDR1 and CDR2 (germline): SGHVS, FQNEAQ. The CDR3 region is CASSLVPGSAEKLFF. The CDR3 nucleotides are TGTGCCAGCAGCTTAGTTCCAGGTTCGGCTGAAAAACTGTTTTTT.

This chain uses TRBV6-2 or TRBV6-3 with TRBJ1-6, with D maybe TRBD1 (5 bases). Trimming took off 4 bases at V and 4 bases at J, with 14 bases between the two ends. The CDR3 consists of 16 residues. Germline-derived CDR1 and CDR2 are MNHEY and SVGEGT. The CDR3 bases are TGTGCCAGCAGTTTGCGACCCGGGGGTTATAATTCACCCCTCCACTTT. It specifies CASSLRPGGYNSPLHF.

CDR3 sequence: CASSPRLSGQGAGGYTF. CDR3 nucleotides: TGTGCCAGCTCACCACGGTTATCCGGACAGGGGGCGGGAGGCTACACCTTC. V usage is TRBV18 and J usage is TRBJ1-2; 11 bases agree with TRBD1. Germline V lookup: CDR1 KGHSH, CDR2 LQKENI. The CDR3 totals 17 residues. Germline trimming cut 1 base from V and 8 bases from J; bases unmatched to any gene: 12.